Below, one T cell receptor (beta chain) is given with its context. Per the original methods: Estimation of nucleated cell counts relied on the amplification of reference gene primers. This table comes from immunoSEQ multiplex PCR, and its TCRdb copy is limited to in-frame clones, with some not included. V, J and clone size were drawn from that table, and D and trimming were deduced from the DNA. The sample holds 150,000 to 200,000 clones, more than 80% seen once. The germline gives CDR1 PRHDT, CDR2 FYEKMQ (reference sequence). Germline trimming cut 1 base from V and 0 bases from J; bases unmatched to any gene: 8. The CDR3 covers 18 residues. The sample originates from a study of blood T cell repertoires in COVID-19. Study-level information: T cells, B-cell-depleted T cells, or PBMCs supplied cDNA or gDNA.

The clonotype originates from a man aged 45-65 years who had recovered from COVID-19. V is TRBV13 and J is TRBJ1-4; 7 bases line up with TRBD1. The sample comprised PBMCs or T cells enriched from blood (not recorded which). CDR3 region: CASSLADRARSTNEKLFF. CDR3 nucleotides: TGTGCCAGCAGCTTAGCAGACAGGGCCCGATCAACTAATGAAAAACTGTTTTTT.